These 3 T cell receptor beta chains originate from one sample sequenced in a study of blood T cell repertoires in COVID-19. Data came from immunoSEQ multiplex PCR; TCRdb stores just in-frame clones and leaves some out. Altogether tens of thousands of clones are present, 85% to 90% being singletons, with the ten largest covering 10%. The specimen sequenced was peripheral blood. These receptors were collected from a man at least 80 years old with active COVID-19.

The chain links TRBV18 to TRBJ2-3; TRBD2 aligns across 13 bases. Germline V gene data show CDR1 as KGHSH and CDR2 as LQKENI. This CDR3 contains 18 residues. Trimming removed 3 bases from V and 0 bases from J; junction bases left unmatched: 6. The CDR3 region has the DNA TGTGCCAGCTCACCTAGGACTAGCGGGAGAGGGAGCACAGATACGCAGTATTTT. Its translation is CASSPRTSGRGSTDTQYF.

The chain couples TRBV5-5 to TRBJ1-1, with a tentative D call TRBD1 (5 bases). CDR1 and CDR2 from the germline V gene are SGHKS and YYEKEE (reference sequence). Trimming cost V 5 bases and J 10 bases, with 15 bases left between them. The CDR3 is made up of 12 amino acids. The CDR3, as DNA: TGTGCCAGCAGGGGCGAAGGGGTGTTAGCTTTCTTT. Translated, it gives CASRGEGVLAFF.

The rearrangement joins TRBV28 to TRBJ2-1; 11 bases map to TRBD2. Losses at the gene ends were 4 bases for V and 10 bases for J; bases not matched to a gene: 15. This CDR3 region has 17 residues. Per the germline V gene, CDR1 is MDHEN and CDR2 is SYDVKM. The DNA for the CDR3 is TGTGCCAGCAGTTCGGGGACTAGCGGTCCGAGCGTCCGAGAGCAGTTCTTC. Translating it yields CASSSGTSGPSVREQFF.